This entry concerns a single T cell receptor beta chain. The CDR3 is 14 residues long. V trimming: 8 bases; J trimming: 5 bases; junction bases outside the gene matches: 10. The V gene's germline CDR1 is MNHEY and CDR2 SVGAGI. In the original workflow: For nucleated cells, counts were estimated from reference gene primer amplification. Assay used: immunoSEQ multiplex PCR; TCRdb lists only in-frame clones, some missing. V, J and clone size were drawn from that table, and D and trimming were deduced from the DNA. The repertoire holds 150,000 or so clones, around 78% seen once, with roughly 1.5% in the top ten. The data are from a study of blood T cell repertoires in COVID-19. Study summary: Acute-phase and convalescent COVID-19 samples originated in the United States, Italy and Spain.

The specimen was peripheral blood. The clonotype comes from a man older than 75 with acute or convalescent COVID-19. V and J are TRBV6-5 and TRBJ1-1; 8 nucleotides match TRBD1. This CDR3 is CASSTRGPGTEAFF. CDR3 in DNA: TGTGCCAGCTCCACCAGGGGGCCCGGAACTGAAGCTTTCTTT.